This T cell receptor (beta chain) was observed in a study of blood T cell repertoires in COVID-19. Study details: The United States, Italy and Spain supplied acute and convalescent COVID-19 samples. T cells, B-cell-depleted T cells, or PBMCs supplied cDNA or gDNA.

In the source study's methods: It was from reference gene primer amplification that nucleated cell counts were estimated. The repertoire was sequenced with immunoSEQ multiplex PCR; TCRdb's copy has only in-frame clones and lacks some. V, J and clone size were drawn from that table, and D and trimming were deduced from the DNA. This sample yields 200,000 to 300,000 clones, of which around 84% are seen a single time; less than 3.5% belongs to the top ten. V was clipped by 4 bases and J by 1 base, with 11 bases between them. The CDR3 has 15 residues. In germline, CDR1 is LGHDT, CDR2 YNNKEL (reference sequence).

This receptor was obtained from a woman in her late teens or twenties with acute or convalescent COVID-19. What was sequenced was peripheral blood. The V call is TRBV3-1 (or the pseudogene TRBV3-2), the J call TRBJ2-1; no clear D. CDR3 protein: CASSRDSFSYNEQFF. For the CDR3, the DNA is TGTGCCAGCAGCCGCGACTCATTTTCCTACAATGAGCAGTTCTTC.